What follows are 18 T cell receptor beta chains derived from one specimen sequenced in a study of blood T cell repertoires in COVID-19. Some clones are missing from TCRdb's copy, which holds only in-frame ones; the method was immunoSEQ multiplex PCR. The table has about 65,000 clones, 81% seen once. The sample was peripheral blood. The receptors derive from a man older than 75 with acute or convalescent COVID-19.

The chain carries TRBV9 and TRBJ1-2; D remains ambiguous. V was trimmed by 0 bases and J by 1 base, leaving 13 bases between them. There are 16 residues in the CDR3. Germline CDR1 SGDLS, CDR2 YYNGEE. The CDR3 sequence is CASSVGGFGGNYGYTF. The CDR3 DNA follows: TGTGCCAGCAGCGTAGGAGGGTTTGGTGGTAACTATGGCTACACCTTC.

The chain joins TRBV24-1 to TRBJ2-3; 9 bases fit TRBD1. Germline CDR1 is KGHDR and CDR2 is SFDVKD. Unmatched junction bases numbered 3, after V lost 3 bases and J lost 0 bases. The CDR3 totals 16 residues. The chain's CDR3 is CATSDPGQGSTDTQYF. The CDR3 coding sequence is TGTGCCACCAGTGATCCGGGACAGGGCAGCACAGATACGCAGTATTTT.

The V gene is TRBV15, the J gene TRBJ2-5, with TRBD1 identical over 10 bases. J was trimmed by 5 bases and V by 5 bases; bases with no gene match: 5. CDR1 and CDR2 (germline): LNHNV, YYDKDF (reference sequence). This CDR3 region has 14 residues. CDR3 protein: CATSGGQGRETQYF. The CDR3 region has the DNA TGTGCCACCAGCGGGGGACAGGGGAGGGAGACCCAGTACTTC.

The CDR3 region is CASTSNVDGTGELFF. DNA of the CDR3: TGTGCCAGCACTAGCAACGTCGACGGCACCGGGGAGCTGTTTTTT. This chain links TRBV25-1 with TRBJ2-2; D is possibly TRBD2 (5 bases). The length of the CDR3 is 15 residues. Looked up from germline, CDR1 is MGHDK and CDR2 is SYGVNS. Deletions cut 7 bases from V and 4 bases from J, with 16 bases between. Based on the CDR3 plus reference TRBV25-1 and TRBJ2-2, the full variable domain is EADIYQTPRYLVIGTGKKITLECSQTMGHDKMYWYQQDPGMELHLIHYSYGVNSTEKGDLSSESTVSRIRTEHFPLTLESARPSHTSQYLCASTSNVDGTGELFFGEGSRLTVL.

The sample holds a few counts of this clone. The chain combines TRBV2 with TRBJ1-5; D uncertain. The V end lost 8 bases, the J end lost 0 bases, and 8 bases lay between the germline ends. This CDR3 is built from 13 residues. CDR1 and CDR2 from the germline V gene are SNHLY and FYNNEI. CDR3 nucleotides: TGTGCCAGCGCAACTTATAGCAATCAGCCCCAGCATTTT. Its translation is CASATYSNQPQHF.

This clone was found once. The V gene is TRBV5-5, the J gene TRBJ1-4; 9 bases line up with TRBD1. This CDR3 region has 16 residues. Germline V gene lookup returns CDR1 SGHKS and CDR2 YYEKEE (reference sequence). With 4 bases clipped from V and 5 bases from J, the junction kept 9 bases outside the gene matches. The DNA of the CDR3 is TGTGCCAGCAGCAGGGGGGACAGGGTCGGGAATGAAAAACTGTTTTTT. Its translation: CASSRGDRVGNEKLFF.

The genes are TRBV9 and TRBJ2-2, with 8 bases identical to TRBD2. Germline lookup yields CDR1 SGDLS and CDR2 YYNGEE. The ends lost 0 bases at V and 2 bases at J; junction bases unmatched: 6. The CDR3 covers 17 residues. CDR3 region: CASSVAGGGINTGELFF. Written as DNA, the CDR3 is TGTGCCAGCAGCGTAGCTGGCGGGGGGATTAACACCGGGGAGCTGTTTTTT.

This clone has only one observation. The chain links TRBV6-1 to TRBJ1-6; D ambiguous. The CDR3 runs 16 residues. Germline CDR1 is MNHNS and CDR2 is SASEGT. V dropped 2 bases and J dropped 0 bases, with 8 bases sitting between them. The CDR3 protein is CASSEWRSSYNSPLHF. The CDR3 DNA reads TGTGCCAGCAGTGAATGGAGGAGCTCCTATAATTCACCCCTCCACTTT.

This clone was seen a handful of times. In the same sample, other DNA sequences code for this CDR3. This chain links TRBV12-3 or TRBV12-4 with TRBJ1-2, with 9 bases lining up with TRBD1. Germline trimming cut 3 bases from V and 4 bases from J; bases unmatched to any gene: 0. This CDR3 has 13 residues. The CDR3 nucleotides read TGTGCCAGCAGTTTGGGACAGGGCTATGGCTACACCTTC. This translates into CASSLGQGYGYTF.

V gene TRBV5-1 combines with J gene TRBJ2-3; 7 positions agree with TRBD1. The CDR3 runs 13 residues. The germline CDR1 and CDR2 sequences are SGHRS and YFSETQ. V lost 4 bases and J lost 6; bases outside the gene matches: 5. CDR3 in DNA: TGCGCCAGCAGCCCCACAGGGGCCGATACGCAGTATTTT. Its protein product is CASSPTGADTQYF.

This sequence joins TRBV14 and TRBJ2-5, with D unresolved. The CDR3 consists of 15 residues. Germline V CDR1 and CDR2: SGHDN, FVKESK. V was cut by 4 bases and J by 3 bases, with 15 bases left in between. The CDR3 region has the DNA TGTGCCAGCAGCCCCTATACACGGGTCGAAGAGACCCAGTACTTC. Its protein is CASSPYTRVEETQYF.

The CDR3 region has the DNA TGTGCCAGCAGTGACCAGAGGGGGCGCAGCTACGAGCAGTACTTC. This codes for CASSDQRGRSYEQYF. J is TRBJ2-7 and V is TRBV6-1; 7 bases are a match to TRBD1. Per germline, CDR1 MNHNS and CDR2 SASEGT. The CDR3 is 15 amino acids. The J segment lost 3 bases and the V segment lost 3 bases, leaving 8 bases of the junction unmatched.

This clone came up once. This rearrangement joins TRBV7-3 to TRBJ1-2; D may be TRBD1 (6 bases). With 4 bases removed from V and 8 bases from J, the gap between germline ends came to 14 bases. The CDR3 loop spans 13 amino acids. Germline V CDR1 and CDR2: SGHTA, FQGTGA. CDR3 sequence reads: CASSSTGTDGYTF. The DNA for the CDR3 is TGTGCCAGCAGCTCTACAGGGACGGACGGCTACACCTTC.

This clone showed up many times. This chain uses TRBV14 with TRBJ2-7, with 9 bases identical to TRBD1. CDR1 and CDR2 (germline): SGHDN, FVKESK. CDR3 length: 13 amino acids. Trimming took 4 bases from V and 9 from J; bases not matched to a gene: 7. This CDR3 is CASSPTGGARQYF. Written as DNA, the CDR3 is TGTGCCAGCAGCCCCACAGGGGGCGCGCGGCAGTACTTC.

The chain couples TRBV27 to TRBJ1-2; possibly TRBD1 for D (5 bases). Germline CDR1 and CDR2: MNHEY and SMNVEV (reference sequence). The ends were cut back, 3 bases at V and 12 bases at J, with 17 bases in the middle. The CDR3 loop spans 13 amino acids. The CDR3 loop reads CASSFAPRQSHTF. The CDR3 nucleotides read TGTGCCAGCAGTTTTGCCCCCCGACAGTCGCACACCTTC.

The chain employs TRBV7-9 and TRBJ2-5; D unclear. The CDR3 extends over 12 amino acids. V was shortened by 9 bases and J by 4 bases, with 12 bases between the two germline ends. Germline V gene data show CDR1 as SEHNR and CDR2 as FQNEAQ (reference sequence). The CDR3 loop is CASGSTRETQYF. The CDR3, as DNA: TGTGCCAGTGGGTCGACAAGAGAGACCCAGTACTTC.

The gene calls are TRBV6-5 and TRBJ1-4; D gene unclear. Trimming took 0 bases from V and 4 from J, leaving 12 bases between them. Germline CDR1 MNHEY, CDR2 SVGAGI. This CDR3 region has 16 residues. CDR3 in amino acids: CASSYSWAQNNEKLFF. In DNA, the CDR3 is TGTGCCAGCAGTTACTCGTGGGCACAGAATAATGAAAAACTGTTTTTT.

This chain uses TRBV29-1 with TRBJ2-5; possible D gene TRBD1, 6 bases. This CDR3 has 16 residues. Deletions cut 2 bases from V and 4 bases from J, with 20 bases between. Per germline, CDR1 SQVTM and CDR2 ANQGSEA. CDR3 residues: CSVEKQAGEGGETQYF. CDR3 bases: TGCAGCGTTGAAAAACAGGCAGGGGAAGGGGGAGAGACCCAGTACTTC.